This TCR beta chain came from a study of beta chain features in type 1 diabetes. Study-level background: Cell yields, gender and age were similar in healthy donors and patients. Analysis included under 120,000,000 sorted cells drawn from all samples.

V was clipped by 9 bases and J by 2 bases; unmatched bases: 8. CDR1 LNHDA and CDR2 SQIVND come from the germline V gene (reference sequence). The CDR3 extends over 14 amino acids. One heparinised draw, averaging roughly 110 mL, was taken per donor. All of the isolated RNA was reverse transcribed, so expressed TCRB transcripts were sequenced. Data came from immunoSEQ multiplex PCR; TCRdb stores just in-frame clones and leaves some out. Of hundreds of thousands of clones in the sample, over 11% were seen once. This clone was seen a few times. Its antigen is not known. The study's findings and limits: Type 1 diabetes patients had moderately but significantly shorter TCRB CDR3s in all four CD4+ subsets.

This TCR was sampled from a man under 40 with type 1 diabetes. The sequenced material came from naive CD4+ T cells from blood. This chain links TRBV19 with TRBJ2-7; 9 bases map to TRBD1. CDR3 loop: CASWSGQGTYEQYF. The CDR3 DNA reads TGTGCCAGCTGGTCCGGACAGGGGACCTACGAGCAGTACTTC. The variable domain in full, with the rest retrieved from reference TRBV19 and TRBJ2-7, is DGGITQSPKYLFRKEGQNVTLSCEQNLNHDAMYWYRQDPGQGLRLIYYSQIVNDFQKGDIAEGYSVSREKKESFPLTVTSAQKNPTAFYLCASWSGQGTYEQYFGPGTRLTVT.